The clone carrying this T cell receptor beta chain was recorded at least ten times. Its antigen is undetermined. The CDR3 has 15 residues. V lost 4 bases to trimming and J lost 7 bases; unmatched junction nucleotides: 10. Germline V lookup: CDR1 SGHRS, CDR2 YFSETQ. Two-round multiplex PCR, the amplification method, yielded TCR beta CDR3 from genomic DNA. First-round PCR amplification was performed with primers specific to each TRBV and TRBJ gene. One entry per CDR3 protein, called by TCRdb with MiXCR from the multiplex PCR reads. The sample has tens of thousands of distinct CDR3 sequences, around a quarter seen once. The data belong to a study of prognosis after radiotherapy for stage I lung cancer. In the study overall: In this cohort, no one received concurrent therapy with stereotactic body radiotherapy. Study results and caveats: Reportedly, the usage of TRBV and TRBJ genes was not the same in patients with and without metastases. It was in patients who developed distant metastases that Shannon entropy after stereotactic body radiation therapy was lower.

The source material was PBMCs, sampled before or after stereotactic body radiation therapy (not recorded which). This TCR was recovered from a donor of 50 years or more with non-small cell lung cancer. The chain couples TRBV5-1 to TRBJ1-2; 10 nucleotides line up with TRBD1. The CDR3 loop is CASSLGQGFSAGYTF. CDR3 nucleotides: TGCGCCAGCAGCCTGGGACAGGGGTTTTCGGCTGGCTACACCTTC.